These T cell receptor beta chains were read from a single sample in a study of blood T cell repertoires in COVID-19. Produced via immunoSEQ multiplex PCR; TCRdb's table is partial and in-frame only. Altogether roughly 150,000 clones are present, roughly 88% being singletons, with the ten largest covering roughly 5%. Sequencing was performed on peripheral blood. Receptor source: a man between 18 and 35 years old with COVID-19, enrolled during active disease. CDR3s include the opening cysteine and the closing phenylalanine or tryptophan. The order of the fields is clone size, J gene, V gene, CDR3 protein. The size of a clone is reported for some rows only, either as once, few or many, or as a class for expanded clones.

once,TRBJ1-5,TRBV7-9,CASTKQGSNQPQHF
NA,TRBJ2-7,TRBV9,CASSVGGTSFYEQYF
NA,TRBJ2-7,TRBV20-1,CSASGASGRASPNYEQYF
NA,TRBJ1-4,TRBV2,CASRGVGEKLFF
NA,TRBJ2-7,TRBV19,CASSIETTYEQYF
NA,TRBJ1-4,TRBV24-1,CATSVLAQGLAPGKLFF
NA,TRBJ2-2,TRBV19,CASLGRTNTGELFF
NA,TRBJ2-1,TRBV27,CASSSRGPEQFF
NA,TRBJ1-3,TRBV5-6,CASSYGTGFGNTIYF
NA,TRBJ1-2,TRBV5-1,CASSLGADYNYGYTF
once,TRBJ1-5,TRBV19,CASSMGGQSLTQPQHF
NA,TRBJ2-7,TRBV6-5,CASSPTFSLSYEQYF
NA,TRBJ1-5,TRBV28,CASSLGSQPQHF